The T cell receptor beta chain described here comes from a study of Ad26.COV2.S vaccination and SARS-CoV-2 variants (dated by TCRdb to about 2021). About the study as a whole: Donors in the vaccine arm were drawn from COV1001, a multicentre, randomized, double-blind, placebo-controlled phase I-IIa trial testing Ad26.COV2.S in healthy adults. The TCR-sequenced set comprised around 30 samples: approximately 19 Ad26.COV2.S vaccine recipients, 5 placebo recipients and 8 SARS-CoV-2 convalescent individuals. The specificity and breadth of SARS-CoV-2-reactive T cell receptors after Ad26.COV2.S vaccination were assessed by TCRbeta repertoire sequencing. Blinding of investigators to trial group allocation was maintained during experiments and outcome assessment. Trial participants were randomized into five groups of five: low-dose or high-dose Ad26.COV2.S given once or twice, or placebo on both occasions. Dosing of Ad26.COV2.S was intramuscular, at either 5x10^10 or 1x10^11 viral particles, delivered as one shot or as two shots spaced 56 days apart. General conclusions and limits of the study: Comparing responses between vaccine doses or regimens was not something the study was powered to do. Non-spike TCR breadth was comparable between vaccine and placebo recipients, consistent with the vaccine containing only spike. After vaccination, spike-specific CD8+ and CD4+ T cell responses were reported to show substantial breadth. Compared with placebo recipients, Ad26.COV2.S recipients showed higher spike-specific TCR breadth (P = 0.0014). The authors noted that total T cell responses may have been underestimated by the TCR breadth and depth analyses.

The immunoSEQ Assay was used to sequence TCRbeta CDR3 regions. After extraction, genomic DNA underwent amplification by bias-controlled multiplex PCR, followed by high-throughput sequencing. The source study handled its data this way. To quantify the absolute abundance of every unique TCRbeta CDR3 region, sequences were collapsed and filtered. Usable DNA was measured by amplifying reference genes present in all nucleated cells, and TCRbeta template counts were normalized to that usable DNA to estimate T cell fraction. Repertoire TCRs were annotated as SARS-CoV-2-specific when V gene, CDR3 amino acid sequence and J gene were exactly matched to a known reactive TCR set. The reference SARS-CoV-2 TCR set came from MIRA and was filtered for enrichment in COVID-19-positive ImmuneCODE repertoires, removing public or cross-reactive TCRs. Using the MIRA antigens, annotated TCRs were further analysed by specific ORF or by position within an ORF. Depth was the summed frequency of annotated unique rearrangements, while breadth was defined as annotated unique rearrangements over total unique productive rearrangements. Two-sided Wilcoxon rank-sum tests were applied when comparing TCR breadth between groups. TCRdb took this table from immuneACCESS and kept in-frame rearrangements with V and J called. Such tables lack part of the clones; where checked against another copy, unresolved V genes explain under half of the gap, and the rest is unexplained. The V and J calls and clone size were taken over from that table, and D and trimming were inferred from the DNA. In all, the sample holds roughly 680,000 clones, and 80% to 90% of those were seen once. About 1.5% of the sample lies in the top ten.

The treatment or condition tag for this specimen amounts to: 19 received Ad26.COV2.S at low or high dose, single or two shots; roughly 5 received placebo; per-sample allocation not given. For vaccine and placebo recipients, repertoires were sequenced using samples collected on day 63 after the first injection. Cohort 1b enrolled 20 to 30 adults aged 18-55 years at a single site in Boston, USA, between 29 July and 7 August 2020. As a vaccine, Ad26.COV2.S was a replication-incompetent adenovirus type 26 vector that expressed a prefusion-stabilized SARS-CoV-2 spike protein derived from the original Wuhan strain. As for this clone: Its antigen is not yet known. No base quality values were provided; no much bigger clone lies one nucleotide off.

The CDR3 holds 14 amino acids from the cysteine to the phenylalanine. Left in the record is the CDR3 DNA by itself, 42 bases read in frame from the first base. Per the germline V gene (reference sequence), LNHDA is the CDR1 and SQIVND is the CDR2. V is pared back by 1 base and J by 3 bases, with 10 bases lying between the germline termini. Recombination linked TRBV19 to TRBJ2-7, and TRBD2 may be the D gene, going by 5 matching bases. The sequence was obtained from a person aged 18-60 years who received the Ad26.COV2.S COVID-19 vaccine or a placebo. The sequenced sample was peripheral blood, obtained in a trial of Ad26.COV2.S vaccine versus placebo. The DNA sequence is as follows: TGTGCCAGTAGTATAGTGGTGGGAGTCTACGAGCAGTACTTC. This codes for CASSIVVGVYEQYF.